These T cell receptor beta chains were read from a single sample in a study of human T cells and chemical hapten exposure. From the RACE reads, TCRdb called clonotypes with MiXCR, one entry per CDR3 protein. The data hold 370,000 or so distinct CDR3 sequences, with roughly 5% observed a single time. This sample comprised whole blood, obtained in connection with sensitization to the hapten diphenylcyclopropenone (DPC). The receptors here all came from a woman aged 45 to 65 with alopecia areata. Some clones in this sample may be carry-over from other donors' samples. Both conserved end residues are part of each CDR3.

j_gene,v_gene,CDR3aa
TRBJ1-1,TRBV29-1,CSVATLNTEAFF
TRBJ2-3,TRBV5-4,CASSFAGGEGDTQYF
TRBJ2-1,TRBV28,CASSRNFGGPYNEQFF
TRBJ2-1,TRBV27,CASSRLAGGEQFF
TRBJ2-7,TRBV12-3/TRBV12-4,CASRPGTVAYEQYF
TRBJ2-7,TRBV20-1,CSARHLLAGGYEQYF
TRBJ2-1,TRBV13,CASSLLRDFYNEQFF
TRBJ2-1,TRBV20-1,CSARDRLDEKQFF
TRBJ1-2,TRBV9,CASSGARGGREGYGYTF
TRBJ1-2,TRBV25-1,CASLLREDYGYTF
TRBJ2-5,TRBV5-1,CASSLVSGYEETQYF
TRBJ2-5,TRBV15,CATSHQTTRTQYF
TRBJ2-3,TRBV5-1,CASSLGRLTSTDTQYF
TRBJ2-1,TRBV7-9,CASSLTGTSGSVQFF
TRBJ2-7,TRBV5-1,CASSSDTGGEQYF
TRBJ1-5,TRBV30,CAWSQGSNQPQHF
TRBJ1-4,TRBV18,CASSPKGTGNEKLFF
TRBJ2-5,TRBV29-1,CSVGTSAYQETQYF
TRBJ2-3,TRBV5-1,CASSWRGTGGADTQYF
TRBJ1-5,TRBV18,CASSPLGDPNQPQHF
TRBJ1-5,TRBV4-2,CASSQDSGLNQPQHF
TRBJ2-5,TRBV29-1,CSVGGRGETQYF
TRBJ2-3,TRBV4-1,CASSQGGVQRGQYF
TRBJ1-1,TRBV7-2,CASSRGSRRTEAFF
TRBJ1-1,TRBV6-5,CASSYLAGGRTEAFF
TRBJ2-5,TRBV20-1,CSAREGGETQYF
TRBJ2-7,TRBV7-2,CASSLVSSGAHEQYF
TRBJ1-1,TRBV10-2,CASTRDRATEAFF
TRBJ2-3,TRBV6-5,CASSPHQGKIHTQYF
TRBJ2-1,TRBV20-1,CSAREGAGGNNEQFF
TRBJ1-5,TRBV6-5,CASGPNQPQHF
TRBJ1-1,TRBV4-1,CASSQAPGEAFF
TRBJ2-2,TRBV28,CASSLLSNTGELFF
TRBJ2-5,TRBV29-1,CSVELGVETQYF
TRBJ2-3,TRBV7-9,CASSSGTDTQYF
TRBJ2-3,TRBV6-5,CASGRARGDTQYF
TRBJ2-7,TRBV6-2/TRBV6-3,CASSTPGLEAQYF
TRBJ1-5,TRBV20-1,CSAHPGQVNQPQHF
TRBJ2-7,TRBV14,CASSPGLAGGPIYEQYF
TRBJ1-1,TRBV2,CASSEVRGERAEAFF
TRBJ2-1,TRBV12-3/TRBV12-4,CASSFAPLHNEQFF
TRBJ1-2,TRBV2,CASSDGNSYGYTF
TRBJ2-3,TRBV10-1,CASSGNRATDTQYF
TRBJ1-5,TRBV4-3,CASSQLRVAQPQHF
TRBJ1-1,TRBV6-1,CASSATGEPEAFF
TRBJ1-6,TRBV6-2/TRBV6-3,CASSRGQGGRSPLHF
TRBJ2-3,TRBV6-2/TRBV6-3,CASRLSGADTQYF
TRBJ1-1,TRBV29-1,CSVQTGGEKDTEAFF
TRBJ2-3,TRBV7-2,CASTRTGVGTDTQYF
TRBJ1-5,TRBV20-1,CSARDTGDQPQHF
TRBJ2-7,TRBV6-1,CASSFWDSAEEQYF
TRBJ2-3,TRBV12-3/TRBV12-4,CAAPFQYTQYF
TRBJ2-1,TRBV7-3,CASSPTSGGDNEQFF
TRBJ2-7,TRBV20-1,CSATRGQLDYEQYF
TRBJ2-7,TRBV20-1,CSASGSHEQYF
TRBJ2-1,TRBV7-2,CASSSLRREQFF
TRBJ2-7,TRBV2,CASRRPGEESGVPYF
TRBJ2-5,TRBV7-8,CASSSNYQPEAGGLETQYF
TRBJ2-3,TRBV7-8,CASSLERRAGRTDTQYF